This TCR beta chain was captured in a study of blood T cell repertoires in COVID-19. Whole-study context: Donors in the United States, Italy and Spain gave samples during acute or convalescent COVID-19. Nucleic acid was either cDNA or gDNA, and it came from T cells, B-cell-depleted T cells, or PBMCs.

V gave up 1 base and J gave up 4 bases, with 5 bases separating them. The CDR3 length is 13 residues. Per the study methods: Estimated nucleated cell counts came from reference gene primer amplification. Repertoires were generated with immunoSEQ multiplex PCR, while TCRdb's copy carries only in-frame clones and drops some. V and J calls plus clone size are reproduced from that table; the DNA served to infer D and trimming. The data hold roughly 230,000 clones, with about four fifths observed a single time. The clonotype comes from a man in his fifties with acute or convalescent COVID-19. The chain uses TRBV12-3 or TRBV12-4 and TRBJ2-1, with D unresolved. Material: peripheral blood. In nucleotides, the CDR3 is TGTGCCAGCAGTTTAGGACAATACAATGAGCAGTTCTTC. Translated: CASSLGQYNEQFF.